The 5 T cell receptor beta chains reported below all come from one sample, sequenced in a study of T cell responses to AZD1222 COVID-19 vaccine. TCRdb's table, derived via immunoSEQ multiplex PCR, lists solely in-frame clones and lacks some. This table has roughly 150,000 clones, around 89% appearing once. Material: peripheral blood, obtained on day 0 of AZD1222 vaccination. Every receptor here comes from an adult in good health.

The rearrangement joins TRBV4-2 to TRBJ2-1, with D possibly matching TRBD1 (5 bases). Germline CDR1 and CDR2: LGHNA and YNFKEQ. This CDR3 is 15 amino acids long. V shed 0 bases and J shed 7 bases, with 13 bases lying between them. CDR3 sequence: CASSQDWQGGNEQFF. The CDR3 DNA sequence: TGTGCCAGCAGCCAAGATTGGCAGGGTGGTAATGAGCAGTTCTTC.

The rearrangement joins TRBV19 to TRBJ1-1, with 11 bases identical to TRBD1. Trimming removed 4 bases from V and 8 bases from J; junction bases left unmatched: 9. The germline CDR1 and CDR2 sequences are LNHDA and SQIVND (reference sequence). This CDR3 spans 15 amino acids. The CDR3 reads CASSTVPGQGVEAFF. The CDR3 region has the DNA TGTGCCAGTAGTACAGTCCCGGGACAGGGGGTAGAAGCTTTCTTT.

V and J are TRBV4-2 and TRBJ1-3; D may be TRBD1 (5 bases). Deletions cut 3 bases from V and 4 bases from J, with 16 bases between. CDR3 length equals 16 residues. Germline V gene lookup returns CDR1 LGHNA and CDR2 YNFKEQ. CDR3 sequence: CASSQDRQTRGNTIYF. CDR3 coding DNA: TGTGCCAGCAGCCAGGATAGACAGACGCGGGGAAACACCATATATTTT.

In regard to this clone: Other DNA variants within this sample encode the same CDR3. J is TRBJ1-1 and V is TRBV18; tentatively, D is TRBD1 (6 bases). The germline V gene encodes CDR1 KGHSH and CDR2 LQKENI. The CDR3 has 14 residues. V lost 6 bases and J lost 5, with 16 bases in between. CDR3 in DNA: TGTGCCAGCTCCCCGCAAACAGGGAATACTGAAGCTTTCTTT. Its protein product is CASSPQTGNTEAFF.

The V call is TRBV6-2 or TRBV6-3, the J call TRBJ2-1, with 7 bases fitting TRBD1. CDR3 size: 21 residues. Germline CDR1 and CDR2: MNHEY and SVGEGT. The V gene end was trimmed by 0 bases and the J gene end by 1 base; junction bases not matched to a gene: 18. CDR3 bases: TGTGCCAGCAGTTACTCGCGGCGACAGGGCCCGTCCTCGGTTTCCTACAATGAGCAGTTCTTC. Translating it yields CASSYSRRQGPSSVSYNEQFF.